Each of the 8 T cell receptor beta chains below was sequenced from the same sample in a study of T cells in Graves' hyperthyroidism and ophthalmopathy (dated by TCRdb to the late 2010s). Library method: multiplex PCR. Sequencing relied on an Illumina HiSeq 2000. The TCR beta CDR3 regions were amplified from the RNA transcripts. A first-round RT-PCR of the TCR CDR3 used the HTBI primer set with the Qiagen OneStep RT-PCR kit. TCRdb applied fastp at Q25 and MiXCR to the public reads, then kept only in-frame beta chains. CDR3 protein sequences are deduplicated, and each keeps its most common genes and DNA. Here the sample has approximately 740,000 distinct CDR3 sequences; around 15% occur a single time. Roughly 10% of the sample is in the top ten clones. The specimen sequenced was blood. These TCRs come from a woman aged 18-29 years with Graves' hyperthyroidism.

The chain has TRBV10-3 and TRBJ1-5; TRBD1 might be the D (5 bases). The CDR3 has 15 residues. With 5 bases removed from V and 0 bases from J, the gap between germline ends came to 11 bases. Looked up from germline, CDR1 is ENHRY and CDR2 is SYGVKD. CDR3: CAISYGGDSNQPQHF. DNA of the CDR3: TGTGCCATCAGTTACGGGGGAGATAGCAATCAGCCCCAGCATTTT.

This clonotype was recorded many times. The chain employs TRBV20-1 and TRBJ2-1; a weak D match, TRBD2 (6 bases). V was cut by 5 bases and J by 11 bases, with 22 bases left in between. Germline V gene sequence: CDR1 DFQATT, CDR2 SNEGSKA (reference sequence). The CDR3 has 14 amino acids. CDR3 sequence: CSAGVLNSGNKQFF. DNA for the CDR3: TGCAGTGCTGGAGTTCTTAATAGCGGAAATAAGCAGTTCTTC.

This clonotype was picked up many times. Compared with germline, one end of the junction differs, possibly owing to a read error. V gene TRBV2 combines with J gene TRBJ2-5, with 10 bases identical to TRBD2. This CDR3 is built from 13 residues. Germline V gene data show CDR1 as SNHLY and CDR2 as FYNNEI. The DNA of the CDR3 is TGTGCAAGCACCCCTAGCGGGAGAGAGACCCAGTACTTC. This encodes CASTPSGRETQYF.

CDR3 coding DNA: TGTGCCAGCAGCCATCGGGCTCACGGGGCTGAAGCTTTCTTT. This translates into CASSHRAHGAEAFF. The chain carries TRBV14 and TRBJ1-1; D remains unclear. Germline CDR1 and CDR2: SGHDN and FVKESK. The CDR3 runs to 14 residues. Between the trimmed V and J ends, which lost 3 bases and 6 bases, there was a span of 14 bases.

This clonotype has a count of ten or more. V is TRBV11-2 and J is TRBJ2-7; D call uncertain. The CDR3 runs to 15 residues. V was clipped by 5 bases and J by 4 bases, with 18 bases between them. Germline V gene data show CDR1 as SGHAT and CDR2 as FQNNGV. CDR3 loop: CASSLTRSYLYEQYF. DNA of the CDR3: TGTGCCAGCAGCCTAACCAGGAGCTACCTATACGAGCAGTACTTC.

Many counts were recorded for this clonotype. The chain has TRBV12-3 or TRBV12-4 and TRBJ1-2, with unresolved D. Between the trimmed V and J ends, which lost 1 base and 4 bases, there was a span of 10 bases. This CDR3 contains 14 residues. The CDR3: CASSLGADTYGYTF. CDR3 DNA sequence: TGTGCCAGCAGTTTAGGGGCGGATACCTATGGCTACACCTTC.

This clonotype was seen repeatedly, ten times or more. This chain connects TRBV3-1 to TRBJ2-3; 8 bases align to TRBD2. The CDR3 has 16 amino acids. The V gene's germline CDR1 is LGHDT and CDR2 YNNKEL (reference sequence). The junction had 9 bases not matched to a gene; V was cut back by 1 base and J by 6 bases. CDR3 residues: CASSQATSGRGDTQYF. CDR3 in DNA: TGTGCCAGCAGCCAAGCCACTAGCGGCCGAGGTGATACGCAGTATTTT.

In this sample, this clonotype turned up many times. V and J are TRBV28 and TRBJ2-5, with 15 bases aligning to TRBD2. Unmatched junction bases numbered 16, after V lost 3 bases and J lost 5 bases. This CDR3 is 20 amino acids long. Germline V gives CDR1 MDHEN, CDR2 SYDVKM. CDR3 DNA: TGTGCCAGCAGTTTCTTAGGACTAGCGGGAGGGCCCTCAGTAGGGGAGACCCAGTACTTC. Protein: CASSFLGLAGGPSVGETQYF.